Listed below are T cell receptor beta chains from one sample, sequenced in a study of T cells after yellow fever vaccination. TCRdb re-called the 5' RACE reads with MiXCR, one entry per CDR3 protein. The data contain around 350,000 distinct CDR3 sequences, about 6% of them singletons. The starting material was PBMCs, obtained 5 days after the yellow fever booster vaccination. These receptors were obtained from a man under 40 who received the YFV17D yellow fever vaccine. Both conserved end residues are part of each CDR3. The D gene is left open where the match is weak. Size values are once, few and many counts, or a class for expanded clones, and some rows have none.

J gene	clone size	D gene	V gene	CDR3 protein	CDR3 DNA
TRBJ2-5	few	TRBD1	TRBV5-4	CASSGQGGAETQYF	TGTGCCAGCAGCGGACAGGGTGGGGCGGAGACCCAGTACTTC
TRBJ2-5	few	NA	TRBV18	CASSPSWGLDRKETQYF	TGTGCCAGCTCACCGAGCTGGGGGTTGGACAGAAAAGAGACCCAGTACTTC
TRBJ2-2	NA	TRBD1	TRBV9	CASSPRTGGLTGELFF	TGTGCCAGCAGCCCCCGGACAGGGGGCCTCACCGGGGAGCTGTTTTTT
TRBJ1-2	NA	NA	TRBV7-9	CASSGWTGDGYTF	TGTGCCAGCAGCGGGTGGACGGGGGATGGCTACACCTTC
TRBJ2-3	NA	NA	TRBV4-2	CASSQEFGTDTQYF	TGTGCCAGCAGCCAAGAGTTCGGGACGGATACGCAGTATTTT
TRBJ1-5	many	NA	TRBV4-2	CASSQDRSNQPQHF	TGTGCCAGCAGCCAAGATAGGAGCAATCAGCCCCAGCATTTT
TRBJ2-5	NA	NA	TRBV21-1	CASSRGTTRNQETQYF	TGTGCCAGCAGCAGGGGAACAACGAGGAACCAAGAGACCCAGTACTTC
TRBJ2-3	few	NA	TRBV29-1	CSVDGATHHTDTQYF	TGCAGCGTTGATGGAGCGACACACCACACAGATACGCAGTATTTT
TRBJ2-6	NA	NA	TRBV5-1	CASSLDVDPGANVLTF	TGCGCCAGCAGCTTGGACGTAGACCCTGGGGCCAACGTCCTGACTTTC
TRBJ1-1	many	NA	TRBV11-2	CASSWGGLNTEAFF	TGTGCCAGCAGCTGGGGGGGGTTGAACACTGAAGCTTTCTTT
TRBJ1-4	few	NA	TRBV7-8	CASSPNDEKLFF	TGTGCCAGCAGCCCTAACGATGAAAAACTGTTTTTT
TRBJ2-2	few	NA	TRBV4-3	CASSQGLRTGELFF	TGCGCCAGCAGCCAAGGGTTACGCACCGGGGAGCTGTTTTTT
TRBJ2-2	NA	NA	TRBV7-3	CASSEQGITGELFF	TGTGCCAGCAGCGAACAGGGAATTACCGGGGAGCTGTTTTTT
TRBJ2-7	few	NA	TRBV7-8	CASSLKDISYEQYF	TGTGCCAGCAGCTTAAAGGACATCTCCTACGAGCAGTACTTC
TRBJ1-1	few	NA	TRBV7-9	CASSFLTGTSTEAFF	TGTGCCAGCAGCTTCTTGACGGGGACGAGCACTGAAGCTTTCTTT
TRBJ2-3	NA	TRBD2	TRBV5-5	CASSSLAGETDTQYF	TGTGCCAGCAGTTCTCTAGCGGGAGAGACAGATACGCAGTATTTT
TRBJ2-3	few	NA	TRBV20-1	CSAPRGASTDTQYF	TGCAGTGCTCCCCGAGGGGCTAGCACAGATACGCAGTATTTT
TRBJ2-5	many	TRBD2	TRBV18	CASSQLGGRPETQYF	TGTGCCAGCTCACAATTGGGCGGGAGACCAGAGACCCAGTACTTC
TRBJ1-2	few	NA	TRBV18	CASSPPETAYGYTF	TGTGCCAGCTCACCCCCCGAGACGGCTTATGGCTACACCTTC
TRBJ1-1	few	NA	TRBV7-2	CASSLIQLDRMGAFF	TGTGCCAGCAGCTTAATACAGTTGGACCGAATGGGAGCTTTCTTT
TRBJ1-1	NA	TRBD1	TRBV2	CASTRTGGLEAFF	TGTGCCAGCACAAGGACAGGGGGCTTGGAAGCTTTCTTT
TRBJ2-4	many	TRBD1	TRBV28	CASSSTGGRKNIQYF	TGTGCCAGCTCCTCCACAGGGGGTCGCAAAAACATTCAGTACTTC
TRBJ2-1	few	TRBD2	TRBV4-3	CASSQRLAGSSYNEQFF	TGCGCCAGCAGCCAACGTTTAGCGGGTAGCTCCTACAATGAGCAGTTCTTC
TRBJ2-7	many	TRBD2	TRBV27	CASRELAGGAYEQYF	TGTGCCAGCAGAGAATTAGCGGGGGGGGCCTACGAGCAGTACTTC
TRBJ2-2	many	TRBD2	TRBV11-2	CASRGTSGRAPGELFF	TGTGCCAGCAGAGGAACTAGCGGGAGGGCCCCCGGGGAGCTGTTTTTT
TRBJ2-5	few	NA	TRBV5-1	CASSLEGGGLKETQYF	TGCGCCAGCAGCTTGGAAGGGGGAGGGCTGAAAGAGACCCAGTACTTC
TRBJ1-2	NA	NA	TRBV20-1	CSARIGNDNYGYTF	TGCAGTGCTAGAATTGGGAACGACAACTATGGCTACACCTTC
TRBJ1-2	NA	NA	TRBV5-5	CASSSKGLNGYTF	TGTGCCAGCAGCTCCAAAGGGTTAAATGGCTACACCTTC
TRBJ2-7	few	TRBD1	TRBV29-1	CSLGTGNGEQYF	TGCAGCCTCGGGACAGGGAACGGCGAGCAGTACTTC
TRBJ2-1	few	NA	TRBV24-1	CATSDFGTINNEQFF	TGTGCCACCAGTGATTTCGGGACGATCAACAATGAGCAGTTCTTC
TRBJ1-5	many	NA	TRBV5-4	CASSLGSRHGIGRSNQPQHF	TGTGCCAGCAGCTTGGGTTCGAGACATGGTATAGGGAGAAGCAATCAGCCCCAGCATTTT
TRBJ2-3	many	NA	TRBV20-1	CSAEGEYTQYF	TGCAGTGCAGAGGGGGAATATACGCAGTATTTT
TRBJ1-1	NA	TRBD1	TRBV20-1	CSARDQQGVTVAFF	TGCAGTGCTAGAGATCAGCAGGGGGTCACTGTAGCTTTCTTT
TRBJ2-7	few	NA	TRBV9	CASSVDAYEQYF	TGTGCCAGCAGCGTAGATGCCTACGAGCAGTACTTC
TRBJ2-3	many	TRBD2	TRBV5-1	CASSLTSGYSTDTQYF	TGCGCCAGCAGCTTGACTAGCGGGTATAGCACAGATACGCAGTATTTT
TRBJ2-3	many	NA	TRBV29-1	CSSLSGWDTQYF	TGCAGCTCACTATCAGGGTGGGATACGCAGTATTTT
TRBJ2-6	many	NA	TRBV7-8	CASSLSGGNSGANVLTF	TGTGCCAGCAGCTTAAGCGGAGGGAACTCTGGGGCCAACGTCCTGACTTTC
TRBJ2-2	few	NA	TRBV20-1	CSAFPPGHYTGELFF	TGCAGTGCTTTTCCCCCGGGACACTACACCGGGGAGCTGTTTTTT
TRBJ2-3	NA	NA	TRBV20-1	CSASRQASTDTQYF	TGCAGTGCTAGTCGCCAGGCGAGCACAGATACGCAGTATTTT
TRBJ1-5	few	NA	TRBV12-3/TRBV12-4	CASSFVNQPQHF	TGTGCCAGCAGTTTCGTCAATCAGCCCCAGCATTTT
TRBJ2-3	NA	TRBD2	TRBV7-9	CASSTPSGRRTDTQYF	TGTGCCAGCAGCACCCCAAGCGGGAGAAGAACAGATACGCAGTATTTT
TRBJ2-1	few	NA	TRBV12-3/TRBV12-4	CASSAGDEQFF	TGTGCCAGCAGCGCCGGCGATGAGCAGTTCTTC
TRBJ2-1	many	NA	TRBV12-3/TRBV12-4	CASSLRGGYEQFF	TGTGCCAGCAGTTTGAGGGGGGGATACGAGCAGTTCTTC
TRBJ2-1	many	NA	TRBV10-3	CAIGARDEQFF	TGTGCCATAGGCGCCCGAGATGAGCAGTTCTTC
TRBJ1-1	many	NA	TRBV18	CASSPPWAEGRTEAFF	TGTGCCAGCTCACCCCCCTGGGCCGAAGGGCGCACTGAAGCTTTCTTT
TRBJ1-2	NA	NA	TRBV19	CASSFAAANYGYTF	TGTGCCAGTAGTTTCGCCGCCGCTAACTATGGCTACACCTTC
TRBJ2-5	many	NA	TRBV12-3/TRBV12-4	CASHIGGRSAQYF	TGTGCCAGTCACATCGGAGGACGGTCGGCCCAGTACTTC
TRBJ1-2	NA	NA	TRBV6-1	CASSPVGSRGGNGYTF	TGTGCCAGCAGCCCCGTTGGGTCCAGGGGAGGAAATGGCTACACCTTC
TRBJ1-5	few	NA	TRBV7-2	CASSLGQVGQPQHF	TGTGCCAGCAGCCTCGGACAAGTTGGTCAGCCCCAGCATTTT
TRBJ2-1	many	TRBD2	TRBV5-6	CASSFWTSGSNEQFF	TGTGCCAGCAGCTTCTGGACTAGCGGGAGCAATGAGCAGTTCTTC
TRBJ2-5	many	TRBD1	TRBV10-3	CAIRDRETQYF	TGTGCCATCAGGGACAGGGAGACCCAGTACTTC
TRBJ2-1	few	NA	TRBV18	CASSPFSGDTGYNEQFF	TGTGCCAGCTCACCATTTTCGGGAGACACCGGCTACAATGAGCAGTTCTTC
TRBJ1-4	NA	NA	TRBV6-1	CASSRTQGGNEKLFF	TGTGCCAGCAGCAGAACACAGGGCGGTAATGAAAAACTGTTTTTT
TRBJ2-1	NA	NA	TRBV15	CATSLSRPPASYNEQFF	TGTGCCACCAGCCTATCGAGACCCCCCGCCTCCTACAATGAGCAGTTCTTC
TRBJ2-1	many	NA	TRBV10-3	CAINTGANEQFF	TGTGCCATCAATACGGGGGCCAATGAGCAGTTCTTC